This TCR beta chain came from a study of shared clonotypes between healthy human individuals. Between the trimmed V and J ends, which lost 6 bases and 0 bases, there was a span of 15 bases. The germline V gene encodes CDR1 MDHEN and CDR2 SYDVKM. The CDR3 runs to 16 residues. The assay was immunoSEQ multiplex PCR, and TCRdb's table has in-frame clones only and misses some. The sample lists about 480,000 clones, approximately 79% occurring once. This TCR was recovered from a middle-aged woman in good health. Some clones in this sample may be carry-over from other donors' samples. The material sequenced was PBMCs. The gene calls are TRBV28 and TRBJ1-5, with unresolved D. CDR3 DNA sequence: TGTGCCAGCAGGCGGGCCCCTCTCTATAGCAATCAGCCCCAGCATTTT. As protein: CASRRAPLYSNQPQHF.